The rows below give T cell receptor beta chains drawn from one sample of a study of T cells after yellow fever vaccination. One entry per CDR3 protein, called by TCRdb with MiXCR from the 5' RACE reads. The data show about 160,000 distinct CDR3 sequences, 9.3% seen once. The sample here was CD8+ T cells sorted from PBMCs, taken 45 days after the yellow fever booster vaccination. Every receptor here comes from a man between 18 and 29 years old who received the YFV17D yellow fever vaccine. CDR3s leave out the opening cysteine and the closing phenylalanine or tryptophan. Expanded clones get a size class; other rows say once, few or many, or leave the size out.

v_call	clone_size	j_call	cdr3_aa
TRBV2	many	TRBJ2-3	ASSDSTDTQY
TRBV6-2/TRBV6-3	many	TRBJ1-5	ASSYSRDRGLNQPQH
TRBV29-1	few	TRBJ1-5	SVAAGTLNQPQH
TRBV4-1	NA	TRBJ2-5	ASRLRQGTQETQY
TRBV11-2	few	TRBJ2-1	ASSMGLGQF
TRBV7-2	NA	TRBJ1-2	ASSSEGRGLYGYT
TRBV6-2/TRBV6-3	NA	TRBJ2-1	ASSEGLAGLYEQF
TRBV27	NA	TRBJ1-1	ASSLSGGPNTEAF
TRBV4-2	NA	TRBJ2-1	ASSPKGNREVNEQF
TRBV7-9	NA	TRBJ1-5	ASSFARQGAGNQPQH
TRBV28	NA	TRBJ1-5	ASSFPLSGAKNQEPQH
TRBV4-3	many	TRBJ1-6	ASSQDAGFNSPLH
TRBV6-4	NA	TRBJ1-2	ASSEKPGLDYGYT
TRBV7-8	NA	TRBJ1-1	ASSPDALDTEAF
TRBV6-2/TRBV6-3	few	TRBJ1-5	ASSYGDSNQPQH
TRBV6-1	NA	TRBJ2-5	ASSGVLAGGAGETQY
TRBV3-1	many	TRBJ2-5	ASSQETRGDQETQY
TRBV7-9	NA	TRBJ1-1	ASSLGQRNTEAF
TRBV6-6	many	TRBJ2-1	ASLLAGEQF
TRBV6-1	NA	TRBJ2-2	ASTGTGELF
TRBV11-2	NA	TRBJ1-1	ASSSRGRDAF
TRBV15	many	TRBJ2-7	ATSPTHLPPYEQY
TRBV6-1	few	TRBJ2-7	ATRTGAVEQY
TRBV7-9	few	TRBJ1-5	ASSRTGFSNQPQH
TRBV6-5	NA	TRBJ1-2	ASSYSNPGPYGYT
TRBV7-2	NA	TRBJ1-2	AIPGAGADYDYT
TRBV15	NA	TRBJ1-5	ATSREIGINQPQH
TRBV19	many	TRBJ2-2	ATQGAAGELF
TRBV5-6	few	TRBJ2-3	ASSSHSTGTDTQY
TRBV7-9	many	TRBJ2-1	ASSSPWVEQF
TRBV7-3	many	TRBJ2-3	ASGFGVSTDTQY
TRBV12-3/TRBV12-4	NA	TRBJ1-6	ASSFFRDSPNSPLH
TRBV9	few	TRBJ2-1	ASSGSGTYHNEQF
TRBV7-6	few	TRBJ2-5	ASSESGGHETQY
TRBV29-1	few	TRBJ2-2	SVGDTLNGELF
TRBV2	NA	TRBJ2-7	ATDRGLSYEQY
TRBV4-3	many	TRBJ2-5	ASSQGGGVQY
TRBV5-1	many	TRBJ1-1	ASSLTGGNTEAF
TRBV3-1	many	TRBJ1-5	ASSQGPGAVQPQH
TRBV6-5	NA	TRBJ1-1	ASSYSTGASTEAF
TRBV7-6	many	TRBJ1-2	ASSLAGGNYGYT
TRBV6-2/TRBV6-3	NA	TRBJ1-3	ASSYGRTGRNTIY
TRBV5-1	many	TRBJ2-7	ASSSRELGYEQY
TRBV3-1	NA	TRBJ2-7	ASSHTPGEQY
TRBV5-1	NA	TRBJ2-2	ASSLSQGYANTGELF
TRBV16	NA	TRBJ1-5	ASSQGGTVYQPQH
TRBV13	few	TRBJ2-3	ASSLPNSDTQY
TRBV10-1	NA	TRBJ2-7	ASSGEQGAGYEQY